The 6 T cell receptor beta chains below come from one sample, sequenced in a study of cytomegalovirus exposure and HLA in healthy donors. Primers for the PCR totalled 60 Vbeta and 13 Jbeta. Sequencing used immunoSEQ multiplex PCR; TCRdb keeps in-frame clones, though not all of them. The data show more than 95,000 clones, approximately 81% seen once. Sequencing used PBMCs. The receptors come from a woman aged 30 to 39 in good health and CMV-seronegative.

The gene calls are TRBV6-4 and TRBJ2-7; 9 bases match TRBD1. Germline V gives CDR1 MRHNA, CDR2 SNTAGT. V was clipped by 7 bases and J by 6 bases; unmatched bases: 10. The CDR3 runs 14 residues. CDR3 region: CASTFRRQGGEQYF. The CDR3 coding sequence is TGTGCCAGCACATTCCGTCGACAGGGGGGCGAGCAGTACTTC.

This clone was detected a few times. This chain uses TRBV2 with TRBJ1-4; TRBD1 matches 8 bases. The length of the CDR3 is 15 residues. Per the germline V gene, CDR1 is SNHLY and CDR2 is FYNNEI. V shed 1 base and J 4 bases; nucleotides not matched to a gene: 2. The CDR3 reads CASSEGGQVNEKLFF. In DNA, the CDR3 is TGTGCCAGCAGTGAAGGGGGACAGGTTAATGAAAAACTGTTTTTT.

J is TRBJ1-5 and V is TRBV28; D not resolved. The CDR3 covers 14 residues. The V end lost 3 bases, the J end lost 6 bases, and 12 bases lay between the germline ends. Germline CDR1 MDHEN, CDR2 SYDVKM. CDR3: CASSFYSEGQPQHF. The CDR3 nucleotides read TGTGCCAGCAGTTTTTACAGTGAAGGTCAGCCCCAGCATTTT.

The DNA for the CDR3 is TGCAGTGCTAGAGCCCTCTACGAGCAGTACTTC. Amino acids: CSARALYEQYF. The chain carries TRBV20-1 and TRBJ2-7; D gene unclear. Trimming pared 1 base from V and 3 bases from J, leaving 4 bases between. Germline CDR1 DFQATT, CDR2 SNEGSKA (reference sequence). The CDR3 has 11 residues.

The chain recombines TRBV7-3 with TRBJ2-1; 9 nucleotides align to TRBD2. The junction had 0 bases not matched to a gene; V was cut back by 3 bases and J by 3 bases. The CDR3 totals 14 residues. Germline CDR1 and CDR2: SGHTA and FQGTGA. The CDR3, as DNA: TGTGCCAGCAGCTTTAGCGGGAGCTACAATGAGCAGTTCTTC. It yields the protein CASSFSGSYNEQFF.

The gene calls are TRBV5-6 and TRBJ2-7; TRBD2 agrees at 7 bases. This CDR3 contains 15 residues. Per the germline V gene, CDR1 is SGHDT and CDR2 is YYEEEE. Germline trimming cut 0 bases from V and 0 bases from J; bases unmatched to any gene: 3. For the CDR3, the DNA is TGTGCCAGCAGCTTGGTGGGGGGGAGCTCCTACGAGCAGTACTTC. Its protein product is CASSLVGGSSYEQYF.